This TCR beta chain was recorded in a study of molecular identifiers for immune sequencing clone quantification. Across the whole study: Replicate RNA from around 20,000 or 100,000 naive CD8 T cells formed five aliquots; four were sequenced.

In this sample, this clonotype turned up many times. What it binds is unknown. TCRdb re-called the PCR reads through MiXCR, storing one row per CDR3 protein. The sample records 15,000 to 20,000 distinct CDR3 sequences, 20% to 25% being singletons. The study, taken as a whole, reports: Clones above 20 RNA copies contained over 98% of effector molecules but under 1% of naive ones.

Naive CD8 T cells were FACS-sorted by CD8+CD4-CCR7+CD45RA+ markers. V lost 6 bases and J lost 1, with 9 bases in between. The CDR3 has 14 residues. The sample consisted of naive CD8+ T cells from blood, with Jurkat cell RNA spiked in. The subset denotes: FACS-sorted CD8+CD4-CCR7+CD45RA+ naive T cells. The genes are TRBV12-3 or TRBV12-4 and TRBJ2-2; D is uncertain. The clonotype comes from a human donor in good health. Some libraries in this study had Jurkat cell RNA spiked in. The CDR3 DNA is TGTGCCAGCAGGAGATACAGGAACACCGGGGAGCTGTTTTTT. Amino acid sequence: CASRRYRNTGELFF.